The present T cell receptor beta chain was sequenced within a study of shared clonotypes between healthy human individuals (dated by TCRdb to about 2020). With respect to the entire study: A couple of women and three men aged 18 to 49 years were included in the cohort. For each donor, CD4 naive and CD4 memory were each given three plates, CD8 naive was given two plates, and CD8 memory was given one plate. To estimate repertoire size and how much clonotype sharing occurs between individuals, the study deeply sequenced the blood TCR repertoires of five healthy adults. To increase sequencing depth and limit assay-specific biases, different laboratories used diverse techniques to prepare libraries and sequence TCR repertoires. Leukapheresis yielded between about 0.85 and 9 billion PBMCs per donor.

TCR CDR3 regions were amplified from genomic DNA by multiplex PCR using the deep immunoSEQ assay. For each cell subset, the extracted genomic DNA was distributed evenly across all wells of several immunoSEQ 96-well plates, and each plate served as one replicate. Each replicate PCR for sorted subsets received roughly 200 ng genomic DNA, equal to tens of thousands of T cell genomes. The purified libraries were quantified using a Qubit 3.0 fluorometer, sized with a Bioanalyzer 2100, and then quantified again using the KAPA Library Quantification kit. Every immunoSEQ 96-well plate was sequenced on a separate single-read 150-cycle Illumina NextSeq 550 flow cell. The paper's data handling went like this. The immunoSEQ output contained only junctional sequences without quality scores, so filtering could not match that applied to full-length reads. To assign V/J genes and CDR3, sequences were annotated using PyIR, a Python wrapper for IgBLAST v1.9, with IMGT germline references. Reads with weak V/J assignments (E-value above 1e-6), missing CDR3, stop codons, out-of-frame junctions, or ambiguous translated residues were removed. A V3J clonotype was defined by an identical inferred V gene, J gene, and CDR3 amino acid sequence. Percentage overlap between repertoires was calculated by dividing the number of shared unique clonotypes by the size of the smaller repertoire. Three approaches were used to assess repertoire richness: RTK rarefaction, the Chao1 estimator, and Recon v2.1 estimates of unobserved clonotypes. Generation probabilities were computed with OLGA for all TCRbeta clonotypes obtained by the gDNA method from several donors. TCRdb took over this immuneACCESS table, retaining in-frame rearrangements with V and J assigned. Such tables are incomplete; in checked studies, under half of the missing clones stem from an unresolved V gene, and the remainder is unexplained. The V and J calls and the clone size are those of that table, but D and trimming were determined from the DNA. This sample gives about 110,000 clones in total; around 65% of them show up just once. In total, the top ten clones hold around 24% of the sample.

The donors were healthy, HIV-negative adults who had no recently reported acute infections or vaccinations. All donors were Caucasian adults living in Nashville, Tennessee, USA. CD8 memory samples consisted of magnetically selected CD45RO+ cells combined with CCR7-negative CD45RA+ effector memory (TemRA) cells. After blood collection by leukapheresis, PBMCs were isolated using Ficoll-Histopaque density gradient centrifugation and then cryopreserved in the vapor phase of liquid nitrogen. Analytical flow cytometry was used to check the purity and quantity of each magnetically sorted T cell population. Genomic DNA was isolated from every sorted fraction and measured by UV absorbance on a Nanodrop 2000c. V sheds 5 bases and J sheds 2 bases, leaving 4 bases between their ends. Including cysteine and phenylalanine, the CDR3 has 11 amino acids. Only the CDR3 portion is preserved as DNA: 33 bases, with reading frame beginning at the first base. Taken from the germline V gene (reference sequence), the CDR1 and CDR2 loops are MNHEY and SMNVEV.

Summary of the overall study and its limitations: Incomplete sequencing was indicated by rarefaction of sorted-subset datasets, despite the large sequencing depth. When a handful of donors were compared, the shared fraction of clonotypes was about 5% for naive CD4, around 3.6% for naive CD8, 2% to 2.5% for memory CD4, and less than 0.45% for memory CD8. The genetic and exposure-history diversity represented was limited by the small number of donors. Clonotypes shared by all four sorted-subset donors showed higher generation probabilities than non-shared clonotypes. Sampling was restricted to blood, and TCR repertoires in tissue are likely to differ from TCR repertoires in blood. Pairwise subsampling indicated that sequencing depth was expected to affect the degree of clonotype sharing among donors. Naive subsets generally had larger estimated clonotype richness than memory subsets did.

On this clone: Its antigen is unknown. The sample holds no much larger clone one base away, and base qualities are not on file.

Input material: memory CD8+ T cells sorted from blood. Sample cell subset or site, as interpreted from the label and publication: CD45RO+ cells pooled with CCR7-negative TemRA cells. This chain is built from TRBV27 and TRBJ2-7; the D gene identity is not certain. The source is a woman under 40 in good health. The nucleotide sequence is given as TGTGCCAGCAGTAACACCTACGAGCAGTACTTC. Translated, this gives CASSNTYEQYF.